This TCR beta chain was sequenced for a study of T cells in Graves' hyperthyroidism and ophthalmopathy. Study-wide results and caveats: Ophthalmopathy onset followed model prediction by a median roughly 6.5 months. Among thyroid clonotypes expanded above 0.001, most also appeared in blood.

Hyperthyroidism had been newly diagnosed in patients aged 18 to 65, and its duration was under 2 months. RNA transcripts yielded amplified TCR beta CDR3 regions. Primed by the HTBI set, a first-round RT-PCR was run on the TCR CDR3. TCRdb fed the multiplex PCR reads into MiXCR, producing one record per CDR3 protein. Here the sample spans 340,000 or so distinct CDR3 sequences, roughly 18% being singletons. This clonotype was detected only a few times. The antigen is unknown. The sample consisted of blood. This clonotype was obtained from a woman aged 45-65 years with Graves' hyperthyroidism.

The CDR3 nucleotides are TGTGCCAGCAGTTCTCTGACTAGCGGGACTCGGGAGCAGTACTTC. The encoded protein is CASSSLTSGTREQYF. The genes are TRBV27 and TRBJ2-7, with TRBD2 matching 11 bases. Germline V gene sequence: CDR1 MNHEY, CDR2 SMNVEV (reference sequence). The CDR3 runs 15 residues. The J segment lost 7 bases and the V segment lost 4 bases, leaving 9 bases of the junction unmatched.